These T cell receptor beta chains were read from a single sample in a study of T cells in narcolepsy. The data were produced by immunoSEQ multiplex PCR, yet TCRdb's version contains in-frame clones alone and is incomplete. The sample gives about 31,000 clones, around 80% of which show up once; 1.2% is in the top ten. Sequencing input: CD45RA- memory CD4+ T cells from PBMCs. These receptors all come from a human donor with narcolepsy. The CDR3 runs from the conserved cysteine through the conserved F or W. A D gene is named only where the DNA matches it firmly. The size of a clone is reported for some rows only, either as once, few or many, or as a class for expanded clones.

v_gene: TRBV6-1; len: 17; d_gene: TRBD2; j_gene: TRBJ2-1; abundance: -; CDR3aa: CASREWSGGLSYNEQFF; CDR3nt: TGTGCCAGCAGAGAATGGAGCGGGGGGCTATCCTACAATGAGCAGTTCTTC
v_gene: TRBV30; len: 11; d_gene: -; j_gene: TRBJ1-1; abundance: -; CDR3aa: CAGRDIAEAFF; CDR3nt: TGTGCCGGCCGGGACATCGCTGAAGCTTTCTTT
v_gene: TRBV2; len: 15; d_gene: TRBD1; j_gene: TRBJ2-2; abundance: -; CDR3aa: CASSEGQGRTGELFF; CDR3nt: TGTGCCAGCAGTGAAGGACAGGGCCGGACCGGGGAGCTGTTTTTT
v_gene: TRBV4-1; len: 20; d_gene: TRBD1; j_gene: TRBJ2-2; abundance: -; CDR3aa: CASSQGGGQGRTLGTGELFF; CDR3nt: TGCGCCAGCAGCCAAGGGGGAGGACAGGGGCGTACGTTAGGCACCGGGGAGCTGTTTTTT
v_gene: TRBV4-2; len: 20; d_gene: -; j_gene: TRBJ2-7; abundance: -; CDR3aa: CASSQNIRAGRGWKDYEQYF; CDR3nt: TGTGCCAGCAGCCAAAATATTAGGGCGGGGAGGGGGTGGAAAGACTACGAGCAGTACTTC
v_gene: TRBV10-3; len: 12; d_gene: -; j_gene: TRBJ2-1; abundance: -; CDR3aa: CAISDPEEKQFF; CDR3nt: TGTGCCATCAGTGATCCAGAAGAAAAGCAGTTCTTC
v_gene: TRBV5-1; len: 15; d_gene: -; j_gene: TRBJ1-4; abundance: -; CDR3aa: CASSFGTVLNEKLFF; CDR3nt: TGCGCCAGCAGCTTCGGGACGGTGCTTAATGAAAAACTGTTTTTT
v_gene: TRBV15; len: 13; d_gene: -; j_gene: TRBJ2-2; abundance: once; CDR3aa: CATSSRFWGELFF; CDR3nt: TGTGCCACCAGCAGCCGATTTTGGGGGGAGCTGTTTTTT
v_gene: TRBV4-2; len: 14; d_gene: -; j_gene: TRBJ1-2; abundance: medium-sized; CDR3aa: CASSTLGGNYGYTF; CDR3nt: TGTGCCAGCAGTACTTTAGGGGGTAACTATGGCTACACCTTC
v_gene: TRBV27; len: 17; d_gene: TRBD1; j_gene: TRBJ1-6; abundance: medium-sized; CDR3aa: CASSLQGELGFHSPLHF; CDR3nt: TGTGCCAGCAGTTTACAGGGGGAACTAGGATTTCATTCACCCCTCCACTTT
v_gene: TRBV18; len: 17; d_gene: -; j_gene: TRBJ2-1; abundance: few; CDR3aa: CASSLRPGQDLVNEQFF; CDR3nt: TGTGCCAGCTCATTAAGACCGGGACAAGATCTGGTCAATGAGCAGTTCTTC
v_gene: TRBV6-5; len: 13; d_gene: -; j_gene: TRBJ2-1; abundance: once; CDR3aa: CASKRPAYNEQFF; CDR3nt: TGTGCCAGCAAGCGGCCCGCCTACAATGAGCAGTTCTTC
v_gene: TRBV2; len: 14; d_gene: TRBD2; j_gene: TRBJ2-2; abundance: few; CDR3aa: CASMTGGSTGELFF; CDR3nt: TGTGCCAGCATGACGGGAGGGTCCACCGGGGAGCTGTTTTTT
v_gene: TRBV7-3; len: 16; d_gene: -; j_gene: TRBJ2-1; abundance: -; CDR3aa: CASSLNGRTSYNEQFF; CDR3nt: TGTGCCAGCAGCTTAAACGGCAGAACCTCCTACAATGAGCAGTTCTTC
v_gene: TRBV5-1; len: 14; d_gene: -; j_gene: TRBJ1-4; abundance: once; CDR3aa: CASTRDGTNEKLFF; CDR3nt: TGCGCCAGCACGAGGGACGGAACTAATGAAAAACTGTTTTTT
v_gene: TRBV6-1; len: 15; d_gene: -; j_gene: TRBJ2-5; abundance: -; CDR3aa: CASSPGWGPQETQYF; CDR3nt: TGTGCCAGCAGTCCGGGGTGGGGACCACAAGAGACCCAGTACTTC
v_gene: TRBV19; len: 15; d_gene: TRBD2; j_gene: TRBJ2-3; abundance: -; CDR3aa: CASSRRLANTDTQYF; CDR3nt: TGTGCCAGTAGTAGAAGACTAGCGAACACAGATACGCAGTATTTT